This T cell receptor beta chain derives from a study of memory CD4+ T cells and cytomegalovirus serostatus. Study-level background: This sample comes from healthy Belgian adults, several CMV seropositive, approximately 24 seronegative. The study, taken as a whole, reports: Repertoires predicted CMV serostatus with median bootstrapped AUC of 0.95. The CMV-associated TCR signature appears largely within the CD4+ memory repertoire.

Single viable CD3+CD4+CD8-CD45RO+ cells were sorted as the memory CD4+ T cells. CMV serostatus came from serum IgG against pp150, pp28, p38, p52. Comment on this clone: The antigen remains unidentified.

Between the trimmed V and J ends, which lost 4 bases and 8 bases, there was a span of 25 bases. The CDR3 is 17 residues long. Germline-derived CDR1 and CDR2 are MGHRA and YSYEKL. The data were produced by immunoSEQ multiplex PCR, yet TCRdb's version contains in-frame clones alone and is incomplete. The sample consists of 50,000 or so clones, about 80% of them appearing once. The sample taken for sequencing was memory CD4+ T cells from blood. This clonotype originated in an adult in good health and CMV-seronegative. This chain joins TRBV4-1 and TRBJ2-3; D is perhaps TRBD1 (6 bases). CDR3 protein: CASSPSQGFTLLATQYF. In DNA, the CDR3 is TGCGCCAGCAGCCCCTCACAGGGTTTTACCCTCCTGGCTACGCAGTATTTT.